Presented here are 32 T cell receptor beta chains from one specimen sequenced in a study of CD8 T cells in ankylosing spondylitis. TCRdb recomputed calls from the 5' RACE reads with MiXCR, one row per CDR3 protein. This sample has approximately 210,000 distinct CDR3 sequences, with around 13% found just once. Sequencing was performed on blood, either unsorted or a sorted T cell fraction (not recorded which). The receptors were sampled from a male donor with ankylosing spondylitis or in good health (not recorded which).

The DNA of the CDR3 is TGCAGTGCTAGAGACACTAGCGGGGGGTCTAACAATGAGCAGTTCTTC. Translating it yields CSARDTSGGSNNEQFF. This chain joins TRBV20-1 and TRBJ2-1; the match to TRBD2 covers 12 bases. V was pared by 0 bases and J by 5 bases, with 5 bases of the junction left unmatched. CDR1 and CDR2 (germline): DFQATT, SNEGSKA (reference sequence). There are 16 residues in the CDR3.

Only a few counts were recorded for this clonotype. This sequence joins TRBV12-5 and TRBJ2-1; the D is unclear. Between the trimmed V and J ends, which lost 8 bases and 6 bases, there was a span of 11 bases. This CDR3 region has 12 residues. Germline-derived CDR1 and CDR2 are LGHNT and FRNRAP. This CDR3 is CASSYGINEQFF. The CDR3 DNA follows: TGTGCTAGTAGTTATGGGATCAATGAGCAGTTCTTC.

In this sample, this clonotype turned up many times. The CDR3 sequence is CASSLYEQYF. The CDR3 DNA reads TGTGCCAGCAGTCTTTACGAGCAGTACTTC. The rearrangement uses TRBV2 and TRBJ2-7; D ambiguous. V gave up 5 bases and J gave up 4 bases, with 3 bases separating them. The CDR3 covers 10 residues. Per the germline V gene, CDR1 is SNHLY and CDR2 is FYNNEI.

This clonotype was seen only once. The CDR3 DNA is TGTGCCAGCAGCTGGGAGGACGGAACCTACGAGCAGTACTTC. It specifies CASSWEDGTYEQYF. The genes are TRBV5-4 and TRBJ2-7, with D possibly TRBD2 on 6 matching bases. Germline V gene lookup returns CDR1 SGHNT and CDR2 YYREEE (reference sequence). This CDR3 contains 14 residues. Trimming removed 3 bases from V and 2 bases from J, with 12 bases in between.

This clonotype was seen only once. The chain has TRBV6-2 or TRBV6-3 and TRBJ2-7, with D tentatively TRBD2 (5 bases). Per the germline V gene, CDR1 is MNHEY and CDR2 is SVGEGT. The CDR3 runs 15 residues. V lost 2 bases and J 3 bases, leaving 14 bases between the germline ends. The CDR3 coding sequence is TGTGCCAGCAGTTACCGGTCGACCGGGATCTACGAGCAGTACTTC. It specifies CASSYRSTGIYEQYF.

The gene calls are TRBV12-5 and TRBJ2-7; D gene uncertain. From germline, CDR1 is LGHNT and CDR2 FRNRAP. The CDR3 is 13 residues long. Trimming shortened V by 6 bases and J by 2 bases, and 11 bases separated the two germline ends. This chain's CDR3 is CASGNAWPYEQYF. CDR3 in DNA: TGTGCTAGTGGGAACGCGTGGCCCTACGAGCAGTACTTC.

V usage is TRBV5-6 and J usage is TRBJ2-4; the match to TRBD1 covers 11 bases. Germline loops: CDR1 SGHDT, CDR2 YYEEEE. V lost 0 bases and J lost 6; bases outside the gene matches: 5. The CDR3 covers 16 residues. In nucleotides, the CDR3 is TGTGCCAGCAGCTTGGCGGCGGGACAGGGGGGAAACATTCAGTACTTC. Encoded protein: CASSLAAGQGGNIQYF.

V gene TRBV6-1 combines with J gene TRBJ1-1, with D perhaps TRBD1 (6 bases). This CDR3 is 14 amino acids long. V lost 6 bases and J 2 bases, leaving 13 bases between the germline ends. The germline CDR1 and CDR2 sequences are MNHNS and SASEGT. The CDR3 sequence is CASSPGALNTEAFF. In DNA, the CDR3 is TGTGCCAGCAGCCCGGGGGCTCTCAACACTGAAGCTTTCTTT.

This clonotype appeared a few times. This chain links TRBV7-2 with TRBJ2-5; D remains unclear. The ends were cut back, 1 base at V and 2 bases at J, with 11 bases in the middle. CDR3 length: 15 residues. In germline, CDR1 is SGHTA, CDR2 FQGNSA. CDR3 nucleotide sequence: TGTGCCAGCAGCTTAGGCGCTACTCCACAAGAGACCCAGTACTTC. It specifies CASSLGATPQETQYF.

CDR3 nucleotides: TGTGCCAGCAGCGCTTTTGGGGGGCAATTGGGCACAGATACGCAGTATTTT. Translating it yields CASSAFGGQLGTDTQYF. The chain has TRBV9 and TRBJ2-3; D tentatively reads TRBD1 or TRBD2 (6 bases each). Germline V gene sequence: CDR1 SGDLS, CDR2 YYNGEE. The CDR3 contains 17 residues. Trimming took off 3 bases at V and 1 base at J, with 18 bases between the two ends.

The chain recombines TRBV7-9 with TRBJ2-7, with 8 bases fitting TRBD2. Germline CDR1 and CDR2: SEHNR and FQNEAQ (reference sequence). The CDR3 runs to 15 residues. V lost 5 bases and J lost 3; bases outside the gene matches: 9. The CDR3 nucleotides are TGTGCCAGCAGCCCTTCCACTAGCGGAAGCTACGAGCAGTACTTC. This codes for CASSPSTSGSYEQYF. The whole variable domain, remainder taken from reference TRBV7-9 and TRBJ2-7, is DTGVSQNPRHKITKRGQNVTFRCDPISEHNRLYWYRQTLGQGPEFLTYFQNEAQLEKSRLLSDRFSAERPKGSFSTLEIQRTEQGDSAMYLCASSPSTSGSYEQYFGPGTRLTVT.

This clonotype was seen a few times. The chain has TRBV6-5 and TRBJ1-2; TRBD1 matches 8 bases. With V trimmed by 2 bases and J by 5 bases, 7 bases remained unmatched. From germline, CDR1 is MNHEY and CDR2 SVGAGI. The CDR3 runs 15 residues. CDR3 loop: CASSYGTGADYGYTF. The CDR3, as DNA: TGTGCCAGCAGTTACGGGACAGGAGCCGATTATGGCTACACCTTC.

V is TRBV4-1 and J is TRBJ2-7; D is unresolved. Trimming shortened V by 3 bases and J by 3 bases, and 6 bases separated the two germline ends. The CDR3 runs 12 residues. CDR1 and CDR2 from the germline V gene are MGHRA and YSYEKL. In DNA, the CDR3 is TGCGCCAGCAGCCAGGATGACTACGAGCAGTACTTC. Its translation is CASSQDDYEQYF.

This clonotype was observed many times. V is TRBV4-1 and J is TRBJ2-7; no clear D gene. The germline gives CDR1 MGHRA, CDR2 YSYEKL. Trimming left V 1 base short and J 6 bases short, with 10 bases between. The CDR3 has 13 amino acids. The CDR3 DNA sequence: TGCGCCAGCAGCCAAGTGAAGATGGGCGAGCAGTACTTC. It translates to CASSQVKMGEQYF.

This chain uses TRBV28 with TRBJ2-3; 7 bases agree with TRBD2. V dropped 4 bases and J dropped 2; count of bases not matched to a gene: 12. This CDR3 region has 17 residues. Germline CDR1 is MDHEN and CDR2 is SYDVKM. The CDR3, as DNA: TGTGCCAGCAGTTCCCCCGTGGGACGGGGGGACACAGATACGCAGTATTTT. Translation: CASSSPVGRGDTDTQYF.

This clonotype was seen a few times. The J gene is TRBJ1-1, the V gene TRBV14; possibly TRBD1 for D (6 bases). V gave up 5 bases and J gave up 4 bases, with 17 bases separating them. Looked up from germline, CDR1 is SGHDN and CDR2 is FVKESK. This CDR3 region has 15 residues. The CDR3 loop reads CASSLIQGETTEAFF. The CDR3 region has the DNA TGTGCCAGCAGCTTAATACAGGGTGAAACCACTGAAGCTTTCTTT.

In its sample, this clonotype was seen many times. The rearrangement uses TRBV27 and TRBJ2-1; D may correspond to TRBD1 or TRBD2 (5 bases each). This CDR3 comprises 16 residues. The germline V gene encodes CDR1 MNHEY and CDR2 SMNVEV (reference sequence). The V end lost 6 bases, the J end lost 2 bases, and 17 bases lay between the germline ends. The CDR3 sequence is CASSFYRDVTYNEQFF. CDR3 bases: TGTGCCAGCAGCTTTTACCGGGACGTCACCTACAATGAGCAGTTCTTC.

This clonotype has at least ten counts. The chain uses TRBV7-8 and TRBJ2-1; 11 positions match TRBD2. The CDR3 contains 15 residues. J gave up 8 bases and V 4 bases, and 7 bases lay outside the gene matches. Germline values: CDR1 SGHVS, CDR2 FQNEAQ. The CDR3: CASSSLAGGVDEQFF. CDR3 DNA: TGTGCCAGCAGCTCGCTAGCGGGAGGAGTAGATGAGCAGTTCTTC.

This chain uses TRBV15 with TRBJ2-1; 9 positions agree with TRBD2. This CDR3 has 15 amino acids. V was clipped by 5 bases and J by 7 bases; unmatched bases: 9. Germline-derived CDR1 and CDR2 are LNHNV and YYDKDF (reference sequence). The CDR3 region has the DNA TGTGCCACCAGCCGGCGGGGGGGCCTGGTGAATGAGCAGTTCTTC. Translation: CATSRRGGLVNEQFF.

The rearrangement joins TRBV12-3 or TRBV12-4 to TRBJ2-1, with TRBD2 identical over 12 bases. V lost 4 bases and J lost 4; bases outside the gene matches: 8. This CDR3 contains 17 residues. CDR3: CASSWSGLAGPYNEQFF. For the CDR3, the DNA is TGTGCCAGCAGTTGGAGCGGACTAGCGGGGCCATACAATGAGCAGTTCTTC.

The table lists this clonotype with a few counts. The chain employs TRBV5-1 and TRBJ2-1, with TRBD1 as a possible D gene (6 bases). Germline V CDR1 and CDR2: SGHRS, YFSETQ. The CDR3 runs to 17 residues. Trimming shortened V by 0 bases and J by 3 bases, and 16 bases separated the two germline ends. The CDR3 nucleotides are TGCGCCAGCAGCTTGGCTGCGAGGACAGCAATCTACAATGAGCAGTTCTTC. Its translation: CASSLAARTAIYNEQFF.

This clonotype was counted ten times or more. The chain employs TRBV12-3 or TRBV12-4 and TRBJ2-5; D call uncertain. This CDR3 is built from 11 residues. Trimming took 3 bases from V and 3 from J, leaving 2 bases between them. The CDR3 nucleotides read TGTGCCAGCAGTTTTGAAGAGACCCAGTACTTC. Translation gives CASSFEETQYF.

This clonotype has ten or more counts. The chain couples TRBV3-1 to TRBJ2-1; 7 nucleotides agree with TRBD2. Looked up from germline, CDR1 is LGHDT and CDR2 is YNNKEL (reference sequence). The CDR3 sequence is 22 residues long. J gave up 4 bases and V 3 bases, and 27 bases lay outside the gene matches. In DNA, the CDR3 is TGTGCCAGCAGCCACGAAGGGCCAACGGGACTACCCCAAGTCGCCAATTACAATGAGCAGTTCTTC. Amino acids: CASSHEGPTGLPQVANYNEQFF.

The rearrangement uses TRBV20-1 and TRBJ2-7; D assignment may be TRBD1 or TRBD2 (6 bases each). CDR3 length equals 13 residues. CDR1 DFQATT and CDR2 SNEGSKA come from the germline V gene (reference sequence). Trimming removed 3 bases at V and 3 bases at J, with 12 bases between. CDR3 sequence: CSASPGAHYEQYF. The CDR3 bases are TGCAGTGCTAGTCCGGGGGCCCACTACGAGCAGTACTTC.

In this sample, this clonotype turned up a few times. The V call is TRBV5-5, the J call TRBJ2-7; 10 bases align to TRBD2. Per the germline V gene, CDR1 is SGHKS and CDR2 is YYEKEE (reference sequence). CDR3 length equals 17 residues. Unmatched junction bases numbered 13, after V lost 7 bases and J lost 0 bases. The CDR3 DNA sequence: TGTGCCAGCGTCCCAGGGCTCGGACTAGCGGTCTCCTACGAGCAGTACTTC. This sequence encodes CASVPGLGLAVSYEQYF.

V gene TRBV5-1 combines with J gene TRBJ1-1; D not certain. The germline V gene has CDR1 SGHRS and CDR2 YFSETQ. The CDR3 spans 15 residues. V lost 7 bases and J 1 base, leaving 17 bases between the germline ends. CDR3 loop: CASPFGSAANTEAFF. The CDR3 DNA follows: TGCGCCAGCCCTTTCGGGTCCGCTGCGAACACTGAAGCTTTCTTT.

V usage is TRBV28 and J usage is TRBJ2-2; D is ambiguous. Trimming took 4 bases from V and 1 from J, leaving 13 bases between them. Germline-derived CDR1 and CDR2 are MDHEN and SYDVKM. The CDR3 length is 16 residues. DNA of the CDR3: TGTGCCAGCAGTTCTTCAAGGACGGGGAACACCGGGGAGCTGTTTTTT. This gives the protein CASSSSRTGNTGELFF.

This clonotype was seen a few times. In DNA form, the CDR3 reads TGTGCCAGCAGCCTGATCGGGGTACAAGATACGCAGTATTTT. Its translation: CASSLIGVQDTQYF. The chain recombines TRBV14 with TRBJ2-3; possible D gene TRBD2, 5 bases. Deletions cut 4 bases from V and 5 bases from J, with 13 bases between. This CDR3 is built from 14 residues. From germline, CDR1 is SGHDN and CDR2 FVKESK.

Concerning this clonotype: One junction end does not reproduce the germline sequence, and a read error may be involved. The V call is TRBV19, the J call TRBJ1-2; 7 bases are shared with TRBD1. The CDR3 contains 13 residues. The germline gives CDR1 LNHDA, CDR2 SQIVND (reference sequence). The CDR3 sequence: CASTFSRGNGYTF. CDR3 DNA: TGTGCCAGTACCTTTTCCAGGGGGAACGGCTACACATTC.

The rearrangement joins TRBV27 to TRBJ1-5; 7 bases agree with TRBD1. The CDR3 sequence is 16 residues long. Germline V gives CDR1 MNHEY, CDR2 SMNVEV (reference sequence). With 4 bases clipped from V and 2 bases from J, the junction kept 8 bases outside the gene matches. The CDR3 DNA sequence: TGTGCCAGCAGTTCGACAGGGCCGGGGGGCAATCAGCCCCAGCATTTT. It translates to CASSSTGPGGNQPQHF.

The chain recombines TRBV5-1 with TRBJ2-5, with D possibly being TRBD1 (6 bases). The CDR3 sequence is 14 residues long. CDR1 is SGHRS and CDR2 is YFSETQ in the germline V gene. Trimming shortened V by 0 bases and J by 1 base, and 7 bases separated the two germline ends. The CDR3 coding sequence is TGCGCCAGCAGCTTGGAACAGGGCCAAGAGACCCAGTACTTC. Its translation: CASSLEQGQETQYF.

This clonotype was found a few times. The chain couples TRBV7-9 to TRBJ2-6; no reliable D call. The germline V and J ends were trimmed by 10 bases and 2 bases, with 6 bases remaining between them. The germline CDR1 and CDR2 sequences are SEHNR and FQNEAQ (reference sequence). The CDR3 totals 12 residues. CDR3 sequence reads: CATSTGANVLTF. The CDR3 DNA sequence: TGTGCCACATCAACTGGGGCCAACGTCCTGACTTTC.